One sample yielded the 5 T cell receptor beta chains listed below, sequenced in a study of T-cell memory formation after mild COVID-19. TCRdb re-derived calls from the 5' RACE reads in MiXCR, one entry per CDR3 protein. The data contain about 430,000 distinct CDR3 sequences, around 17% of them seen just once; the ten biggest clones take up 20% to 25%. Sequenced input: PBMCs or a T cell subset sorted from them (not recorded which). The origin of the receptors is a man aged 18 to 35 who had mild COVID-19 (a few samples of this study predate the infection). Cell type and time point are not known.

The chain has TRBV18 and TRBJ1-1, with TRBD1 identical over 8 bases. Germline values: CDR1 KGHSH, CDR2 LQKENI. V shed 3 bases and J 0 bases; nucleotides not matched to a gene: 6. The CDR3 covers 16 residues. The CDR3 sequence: CASSPTTDRVNTEAFF. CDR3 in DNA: TGTGCCAGCTCACCCACAACGGACAGGGTGAACACTGAAGCTTTCTTT.

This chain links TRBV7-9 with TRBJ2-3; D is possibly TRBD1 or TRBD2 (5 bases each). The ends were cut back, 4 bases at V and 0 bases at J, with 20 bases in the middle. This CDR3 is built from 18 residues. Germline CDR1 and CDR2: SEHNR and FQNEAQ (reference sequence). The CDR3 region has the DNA TGTGCCAGCAGCTACGGGACGGGCGGCGCTCGGAGCACAGATACGCAGTATTTT. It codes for CASSYGTGGARSTDTQYF.

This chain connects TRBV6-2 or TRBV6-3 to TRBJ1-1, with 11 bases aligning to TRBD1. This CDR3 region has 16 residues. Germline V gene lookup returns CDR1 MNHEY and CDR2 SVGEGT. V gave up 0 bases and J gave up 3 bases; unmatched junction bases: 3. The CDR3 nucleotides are TGTGCCAGCAGTTACTCGGACAGGGGGCCTGACACTGAAGCTTTCTTT. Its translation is CASSYSDRGPDTEAFF.

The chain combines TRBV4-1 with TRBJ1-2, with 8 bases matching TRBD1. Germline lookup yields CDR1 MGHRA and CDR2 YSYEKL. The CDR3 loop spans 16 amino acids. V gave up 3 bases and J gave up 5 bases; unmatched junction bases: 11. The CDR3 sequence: CASSQVTGAVQYGYTF. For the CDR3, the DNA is TGCGCCAGCAGCCAGGTGACAGGGGCCGTACAGTATGGCTACACCTTC.

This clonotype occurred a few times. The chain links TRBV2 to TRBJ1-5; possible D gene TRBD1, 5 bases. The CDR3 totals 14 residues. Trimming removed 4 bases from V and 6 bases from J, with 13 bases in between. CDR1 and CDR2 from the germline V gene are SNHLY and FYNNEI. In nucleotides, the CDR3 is TGTGCCAGCAGTGCGGAGGGGTTCGCTCAGCCCCAGCATTTT. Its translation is CASSAEGFAQPQHF.